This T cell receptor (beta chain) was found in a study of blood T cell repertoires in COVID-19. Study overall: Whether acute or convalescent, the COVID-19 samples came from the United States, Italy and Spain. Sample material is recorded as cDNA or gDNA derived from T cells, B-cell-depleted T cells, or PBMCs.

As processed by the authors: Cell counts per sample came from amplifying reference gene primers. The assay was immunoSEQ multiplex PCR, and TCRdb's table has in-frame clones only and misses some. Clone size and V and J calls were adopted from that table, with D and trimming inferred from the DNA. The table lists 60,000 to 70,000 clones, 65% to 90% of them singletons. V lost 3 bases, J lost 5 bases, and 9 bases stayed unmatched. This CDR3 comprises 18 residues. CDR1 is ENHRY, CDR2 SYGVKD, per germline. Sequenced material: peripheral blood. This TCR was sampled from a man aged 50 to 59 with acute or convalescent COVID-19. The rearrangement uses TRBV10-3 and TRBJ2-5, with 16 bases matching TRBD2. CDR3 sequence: CAISDLGTSGGAQETQYF. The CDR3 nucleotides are TGTGCCATCAGTGACCTAGGGACTAGCGGGGGGGCTCAGGAGACCCAGTACTTC.